The 13 T cell receptor beta chains listed next were all sequenced from one sample in a study of OX40 agonist ivuxolimab in advanced cancers. The protocol was immunoSEQ multiplex PCR, while the TCRdb copy is restricted to in-frame clones and leaves out a portion. The sample lists approximately 50,000 clones, approximately 86% occurring once. The specimen comprised CD4+ or CD8+ T cells sorted from blood, sampled in a trial of the OX40 agonist ivuxolimab. These TCRs come from an adult with an advanced solid tumor such as melanoma, head and neck, liver or kidney cancer.

The chain recombines TRBV2 with TRBJ2-3, with D perhaps TRBD1 (5 bases). V was cut by 10 bases and J by 4 bases, with 18 bases left in between. The CDR3 is 14 amino acids. Germline CDR1 is SNHLY and CDR2 is FYNNEI. CDR3 DNA sequence: TGTGCCACTGGGGCCCTATTAACGGCAGATACGCAGTATTTT. This sequence encodes CATGALLTADTQYF.

This clone was seen once. The chain uses TRBV28 and TRBJ2-3, with TRBD2 identical over 10 bases. Unmatched junction bases numbered 11, after V lost 5 bases and J lost 3 bases. This CDR3 has 17 residues. Germline CDR1 and CDR2: MDHEN and SYDVKM. The CDR3 loop reads CASSLSSSGSATDTQYF. CDR3 DNA sequence: TGTGCCAGCAGTCTATCGTCTAGCGGGAGTGCGACAGATACGCAGTATTTT.

The count of this clone is one. This chain links TRBV6-5 with TRBJ1-5; perhaps TRBD1 as D (5 bases). Germline CDR1 MNHEY, CDR2 SVGAGI. The CDR3 covers 15 residues. V shed 2 bases and J shed 3 bases, with 11 bases lying between them. The CDR3 DNA follows: TGTGCCAGCAGTTACGGGGCAGACCCCAATCAGCCCCAGCATTTT. It codes for CASSYGADPNQPQHF.

The V gene is TRBV5-1, the J gene TRBJ2-5, with 9 positions matching TRBD2. The CDR3 consists of 17 residues. CDR1 and CDR2 from the germline V gene are SGHRS and YFSETQ. Trimming at V came to 0 bases and at J to 3 bases, leaving 9 bases not matched to a gene. The CDR3 sequence: CASSLGAGLAEEETQYF. DNA of the CDR3: TGCGCCAGCAGCTTGGGCGCGGGACTAGCCGAAGAAGAGACCCAGTACTTC.

V usage is TRBV2 and J usage is TRBJ1-5; D call uncertain. CDR1 and CDR2 from the germline V gene are SNHLY and FYNNEI. V was trimmed by 8 bases and J by 10 bases, leaving 9 bases between them. The CDR3 extends over 10 amino acids. Here the CDR3 DNA reads TGTGCCAGCGGAAGTATCCCCCAGCATTTT. Translated, it gives CASGSIPQHF.

The V call is TRBV6-1, the J call TRBJ2-5, with 9 bases matching TRBD1. Per the germline V gene, CDR1 is MNHNS and CDR2 is SASEGT. V dropped 7 bases and J dropped 5; count of bases not matched to a gene: 8. This CDR3 has 14 amino acids. CDR3 sequence: CASKRTGASETQYF. The DNA for the CDR3 is TGTGCCAGCAAACGGACAGGGGCCTCGGAGACCCAGTACTTC.

V usage is TRBV7-2 and J usage is TRBJ2-3, with a tentative D call TRBD1 (5 bases). CDR3 length: 14 residues. Trimming left V 5 bases short and J 10 bases short, with 19 bases between. Germline CDR1 and CDR2: SGHTA and FQGNSA. This chain's CDR3 is CASSPGSGSYPQYF. The CDR3 DNA sequence: TGTGCCAGCAGCCCAGGGTCAGGCTCTTACCCGCAGTATTTT.

The chain carries TRBV11-1 and TRBJ2-7, with D unresolved. Trimming pared 5 bases from V and 4 bases from J, leaving 12 bases between. CDR3 length: 13 residues. Germline CDR1 reads SGHAT; CDR2 reads FQDESV (reference sequence). CDR3 DNA: TGTGCCAGCAGCACCTCCACCTATTACGAGCAGTACTTC. Its protein product is CASSTSTYYEQYF.

With regard to this clone: This specimen includes other DNA sequences encoding the same CDR3. The rearrangement uses TRBV5-4 and TRBJ2-7; D is ambiguous. V dropped 4 bases and J dropped 4 bases, with 12 bases sitting between them. Per the germline V gene, CDR1 is SGHNT and CDR2 is YYREEE (reference sequence). The CDR3 is 13 amino acids. The CDR3 DNA sequence: TGTGCCAGCAGCCCCGGGCAGCAGTACGAGCAGTACTTC. Residues: CASSPGQQYEQYF.

This clone is a singleton in its sample. The V and J genes are TRBV4-2 and TRBJ1-4, with 7 bases that match TRBD1. The CDR3 consists of 14 residues. The germline V gene encodes CDR1 LGHNA and CDR2 YNFKEQ. Trimming removed 5 bases from V and 7 bases from J; junction bases left unmatched: 7. The CDR3 nucleotides are TGTGCCAGCAGCTCTACAGGGGACGGTGAAAAACTGTTTTTT. Translated, it gives CASSSTGDGEKLFF.

This clone showed up just a few times. CDR3 amino acids: CASSLYYLGTGELFF. The CDR3 region has the DNA TGCGCCAGCAGCTTGTACTACCTGGGGACCGGGGAGCTGTTTTTT. V gene TRBV5-1 combines with J gene TRBJ2-2; D is unclear. The germline V gene encodes CDR1 SGHRS and CDR2 YFSETQ. The CDR3 runs to 15 residues. V lost 1 base to trimming and J lost 5 bases, with 12 bases between them.

A note on this clone: The sample has other DNA sequences that encode this CDR3 too. The chain employs TRBV7-9 and TRBJ2-5; maybe TRBD2 (6 bases). V lost 5 bases and J lost 5, with 18 bases in between. Germline V gene lookup returns CDR1 SEHNR and CDR2 FQNEAQ (reference sequence). This CDR3 spans 15 amino acids. This chain's CDR3 is CASSLQPGVEETQYF. The DNA for the CDR3 is TGTGCCAGCAGCCTACAACCGGGGGTGGAGGAGACCCAGTACTTC.

This clone was observed once. The V and J genes are TRBV5-4 and TRBJ2-5, with D perhaps TRBD2 (6 bases). Germline CDR1 is SGHNT and CDR2 is YYREEE (reference sequence). V dropped 4 bases and J dropped 2 bases, with 12 bases sitting between them. The CDR3 extends over 14 amino acids. The DNA for the CDR3 is TGTGCCAGCAGCGGCACCGGGACTCAAGAGACCCAGTACTTC. Its translation is CASSGTGTQETQYF.